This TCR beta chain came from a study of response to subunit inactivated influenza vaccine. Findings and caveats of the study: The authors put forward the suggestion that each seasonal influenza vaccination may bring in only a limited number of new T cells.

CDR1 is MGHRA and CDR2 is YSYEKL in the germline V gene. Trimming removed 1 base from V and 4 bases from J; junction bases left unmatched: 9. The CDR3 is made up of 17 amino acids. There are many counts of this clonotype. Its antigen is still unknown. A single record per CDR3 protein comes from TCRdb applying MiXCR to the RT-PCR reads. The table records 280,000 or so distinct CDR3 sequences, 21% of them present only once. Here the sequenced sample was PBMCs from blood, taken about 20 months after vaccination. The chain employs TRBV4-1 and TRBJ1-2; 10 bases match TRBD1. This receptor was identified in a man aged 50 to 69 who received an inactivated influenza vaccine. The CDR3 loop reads CASSQVTGGASSYGYTF. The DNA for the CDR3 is TGCGCCAGCAGCCAAGTGACAGGGGGCGCGTCTTCCTATGGCTACACCTTC.